These 24 T cell receptor beta chains came from one sample sequenced in a study of T cell clonotyping in hematopoietic cell transplantation. Repertoires were generated with immunoSEQ multiplex PCR, while TCRdb's copy carries only in-frame clones and drops some. The data hold 35,000 to 50,000 clones, with 85% observed a single time. Time point indicated: recipient sample about 28 days before transplant, after cytoreduction. Sequencing used peripheral blood mononuclear cells, obtained before stem cell transplant. The receptors stem from a man aged 55 to 70 with acute myeloid leukemia. Some clones in this sample may be carry-over from other donors' samples.

This chain connects TRBV19 to TRBJ1-4; D might be TRBD1 (5 bases). Trimming took off 1 base at V and 6 bases at J, with 9 bases between the two ends. This CDR3 spans 14 amino acids. Germline V gene lookup returns CDR1 LNHDA and CDR2 SQIVND (reference sequence). CDR3 loop: CASSIGQKHEKLFF. The CDR3 DNA reads TGTGCCAGTAGTATAGGACAGAAGCATGAAAAACTGTTTTTT.

The gene calls are TRBV5-1 and TRBJ2-7; tentative D call: TRBD1 (5 bases). Trimming pared 5 bases from V and 5 bases from J, leaving 17 bases between. This CDR3 spans 14 amino acids. The germline CDR1 and CDR2 sequences are SGHRS and YFSETQ. CDR3: CASRALRGNDEQYF. For the CDR3, the DNA is TGCGCCAGCAGGGCCTTAAGGGGTAACGACGAGCAGTACTTC. Together with reference TRBV5-1 and TRBJ2-7, the CDR3 gives the full variable domain: KAGVTQTPRYLIKTRGQQVTLSCSPISGHRSVSWYQQTPGQGLQFLFEYFSETQRNKGNFPGRFSGRQFSNSRSEMNVSTLELGDSALYLCASRALRGNDEQYFGPGTRLTVT.

This clone was counted a single time. V usage is TRBV4-2 and J usage is TRBJ2-1; 10 bases agree with TRBD2. The CDR3 consists of 17 residues. Germline CDR1 and CDR2: LGHNA and YNFKEQ. V lost 0 bases to trimming and J lost 2 bases; unmatched junction nucleotides: 4. CDR3 protein: CASSQELAGVPYNEQFF. In DNA, the CDR3 is TGTGCCAGCAGCCAAGAGCTAGCGGGGGTACCCTACAATGAGCAGTTCTTC.

The rearrangement uses TRBV5-1 and TRBJ1-5; maybe TRBD1 (5 bases). The V gene lost 5 bases and the J gene lost 3 bases, with 15 bases spanning the gap. The length of the CDR3 is 15 residues. Germline assignment: CDR1 SGHRS and CDR2 YFSETQ. The CDR3 region is CASRPGTGHNQPQHF. The CDR3 DNA reads as TGCGCCAGCAGACCCGGGACGGGTCACAATCAGCCCCAGCATTTT.

V gene TRBV7-2 combines with J gene TRBJ2-7; possibly TRBD1 for D (5 bases). The V gene lost 4 bases and the J gene lost 2 bases, with 12 bases spanning the gap. Germline CDR1 and CDR2: SGHTA and FQGNSA. CDR3 length: 14 residues. The chain's CDR3 is CASSWTVGAYEQYF. Written as DNA, the CDR3 is TGTGCCAGCAGCTGGACCGTAGGGGCCTACGAGCAGTACTTC. The variable domain in full, with the rest retrieved from reference TRBV7-2 and TRBJ2-7, is GAGVSQSPSNKVTEKGKDVELRCDPISGHTALYWYRQSLGQGLEFLIYFQGNSAPDKSGLPSDRFSAERTGGSVSTLTIQRTQQEDSAVYLCASSWTVGAYEQYFGPGTRLTVT.

This chain links TRBV2 with TRBJ1-4; 9 bases line up with TRBD1. Germline V lookup: CDR1 SNHLY, CDR2 FYNNEI. With V trimmed by 6 bases and J by 3 bases, 14 bases remained unmatched. This CDR3 has 18 residues. The CDR3 nucleotides read TGTGCCAGCAGCTGGGGACAGGGAGTTTTATCTGCTAATGAAAAACTGTTTTTT. As protein: CASSWGQGVLSANEKLFF.

The chain employs TRBV6-4 and TRBJ2-3, with D possibly matching TRBD1 (5 bases). The last part of the DNA fits TRBJ1-5 better; the J call may be wrong. The CDR3 has 15 residues. The V gene's germline CDR1 is MRHNA and CDR2 SNTAGT. The CDR3 here is CATQQLAGVGDTQHF. In DNA form, the CDR3 reads TGTGCCACCCAACAACTAGCGGGGGTCGGAGATACGCAGCATTTT.

The chain carries TRBV11-2 and TRBJ1-1, with TRBD1 matching over 12 bases. CDR1 is SGHAT and CDR2 is FQNNGV in the germline V gene. Trimming took 5 bases from V and 6 from J; bases not matched to a gene: 13. This CDR3 is 17 amino acids long. The CDR3 loop reads CASSPGDRGRPMAEAFF. In DNA, the CDR3 is TGTGCCAGCAGCCCGGGGGACAGGGGGCGGCCAATGGCTGAAGCTTTCTTT.

A single count supports this clone. V and J are TRBV4-1 and TRBJ2-4, with 8 nucleotides matching TRBD1. This CDR3 contains 16 residues. Trimming removed 3 bases from V and 0 bases from J; junction bases left unmatched: 4. Per the germline V gene, CDR1 is MGHRA and CDR2 is YSYEKL. The CDR3 sequence is CASSHAGGRAKNIQYF. CDR3 coding DNA: TGCGCCAGCAGCCATGCAGGGGGCAGAGCCAAAAACATTCAGTACTTC.

In this sample, this clone turned up a few times. The V and J genes are TRBV6-5 and TRBJ1-2; 8 bases align to TRBD1. CDR1 MNHEY and CDR2 SVGAGI come from the germline V gene. The V gene end was trimmed by 7 bases and the J gene end by 5 bases; junction bases not matched to a gene: 12. The CDR3 runs 15 residues. CDR3 bases: TGTGCCAGCACCGTCGGACAGGGTTTTCGATATGGCTACACCTTC. Protein sequence: CASTVGQGFRYGYTF.

The rearrangement links TRBV15 to TRBJ2-3; 9 positions match TRBD1. The trim removed 8 bases at V and 5 bases at J, leaving 11 bases unmatched. Germline V gene data show CDR1 as LNHNV and CDR2 as YYDKDF (reference sequence). The CDR3 has 15 residues. The CDR3 is CATGAGTGLIDTQYF. CDR3 DNA sequence: TGTGCCACCGGGGCCGGGACAGGGTTGATAGATACGCAGTATTTT.

The chain combines TRBV14 with TRBJ1-1; D is unresolved. The length of the CDR3 is 14 residues. Trimming cost V 0 bases and J 0 bases, with 5 bases left between them. Germline lookup yields CDR1 SGHDN and CDR2 FVKESK. The CDR3 DNA sequence: TGTGCCAGCAGCCAAGATTATCTGAACACTGAAGCTTTCTTT. The encoded protein is CASSQDYLNTEAFF.

The chain is built from TRBV19 and TRBJ1-1, with D possibly TRBD1 on 6 matching bases. The CDR3 runs to 14 residues. V was clipped by 4 bases and J by 6 bases, with 15 bases between them. CDR1 is LNHDA and CDR2 is SQIVND in the germline V gene (reference sequence). CDR3 sequence reads: CASSTLTGRAEAFF. As DNA, the CDR3 is TGTGCCAGTAGTACACTTACAGGGAGGGCTGAAGCTTTCTTT.

The chain employs TRBV7-2 and TRBJ2-7; no definite D call. There are 15 residues in the CDR3. CDR1 SGHTA and CDR2 FQGNSA come from the germline V gene. V was cut by 4 bases and J by 6 bases, with 19 bases left in between. The CDR3 region is CASSSNWVTASEQYF. CDR3 DNA sequence: TGTGCCAGCAGCTCCAATTGGGTAACGGCAAGCGAGCAGTACTTC.

There are a few counts of this clone. The chain joins TRBV29-1 to TRBJ1-2; D gene uncertain. The germline V gene has CDR1 SQVTM and CDR2 ANQGSEA. With 6 bases removed from V and 8 bases from J, the gap between germline ends came to 10 bases. The CDR3 extends over 10 amino acids. CDR3 sequence reads: CSVGKNGYTF. The CDR3 region has the DNA TGCAGCGTGGGGAAGAACGGCTACACCTTC. The variable domain in full, completed from reference TRBV29-1 and TRBJ1-2, reads SAVISQKPSRDICQRGTSLTIQCQVDSQVTMMFWYRQQPGQSLTLIATANQGSEATYESGFVIDKFPISRPNLTFSTLTVSNMSPEDSSIYLCSVGKNGYTFGSGTRLTVV.

This clone appeared a few times. The genes are TRBV7-9 and TRBJ1-2; D gene uncertain. Trimming removed 5 bases at V and 2 bases at J, with 12 bases between. This CDR3 region has 14 residues. Looked up from germline, CDR1 is SEHNR and CDR2 is FQNEAQ (reference sequence). The CDR3 DNA is TGTGCCAGCAGCGACGGTCTTGAAAACTATGGCTACACCTTC. This gives the protein CASSDGLENYGYTF.

The V and J genes are TRBV6-5 and TRBJ2-7, with unresolved D. Germline values: CDR1 MNHEY, CDR2 SVGAGI. Trimming took off 8 bases at V and 3 bases at J, with 11 bases between the two ends. This CDR3 spans 12 amino acids. Here the CDR3 reads CASRTGDYEQYF. The CDR3 nucleotides read TGTGCCAGCCGAACTGGGGACTACGAGCAGTACTTC.

This chain joins TRBV5-4 and TRBJ1-2, with 8 bases fitting TRBD1. V shed 0 bases and J 7 bases; nucleotides not matched to a gene: 5. Germline CDR1 is SGHNT and CDR2 is YYREEE (reference sequence). The length of the CDR3 is 14 residues. The CDR3 reads CASSLDRGVAGYTF. CDR3 coding DNA: TGTGCCAGCAGCTTGGACAGGGGGGTCGCTGGCTACACCTTC.

The chain links TRBV9 to TRBJ1-4; D gene uncertain. Germline V gene sequence: CDR1 SGDLS, CDR2 YYNGEE. The CDR3 totals 14 residues. V was shortened by 4 bases and J by 4 bases, with 11 bases between the two germline ends. The CDR3 nucleotides read TGTGCCAGCAGCCTCGCCACCGATAATGAAAAACTGTTTTTT. Protein sequence: CASSLATDNEKLFF.

This clone was detected only a few times. This chain connects TRBV5-1 to TRBJ1-2; TRBD1 agrees at 9 bases. The J segment lost 2 bases and the V segment lost 2 bases, leaving 4 bases of the junction unmatched. The CDR3 loop spans 15 amino acids. Germline V gene data show CDR1 as SGHRS and CDR2 as YFSETQ. The DNA of the CDR3 is TGCGCCAGCAGCTTAAGGACAGGGGACAACTATGGCTACACCTTC. Its translation: CASSLRTGDNYGYTF.

This clone is a singleton in its sample. The chain carries TRBV19 and TRBJ1-1; D might be TRBD1 (5 bases). The CDR3 covers 13 residues. The germline gives CDR1 LNHDA, CDR2 SQIVND (reference sequence). V shed 11 bases and J shed 1 base, with 14 bases lying between them. The CDR3 DNA follows: TGTGCCGGACGGTCAACAGGGAACACTGAAGCTTTCTTT. Its translation is CAGRSTGNTEAFF.

The V and J genes are TRBV7-3 and TRBJ2-5; D not resolved. Trimming removed 4 bases at V and 2 bases at J, with 14 bases between. Looked up from germline, CDR1 is SGHTA and CDR2 is FQGTGA. The CDR3 sequence is 15 residues long. The CDR3 DNA reads as TGTGCCAGCAGCTCCGGTGCAACGAGGCAAGAGACCCAGTACTTC. Its translation is CASSSGATRQETQYF.

By share, this clone counts as large. V usage is TRBV29-1 and J usage is TRBJ1-2; no reliable D call. Germline CDR1 is SQVTM and CDR2 is ANQGSEA. The V and J ends lost 6 bases and 8 bases respectively, with 16 bases between them. The CDR3 is 12 amino acids. The CDR3 loop is CSVRSISGGYTF. The CDR3 nucleotides are TGCAGCGTCCGGAGCATCTCCGGCGGCTACACCTTC.

V and J are TRBV7-2 and TRBJ2-1, with 13 bases aligning to TRBD2. V lost 5 bases to trimming and J lost 15 bases; unmatched junction nucleotides: 4. There are 12 residues in the CDR3. Germline CDR1 and CDR2: SGHTA and FQGNSA. CDR3 coding DNA: TGTGCCAGCAGCCAGGGACTAGCGGGGCTGTTCTTC. The encoded protein is CASSQGLAGLFF.